Following are 18 T cell receptor beta chains from one sample sequenced in a study of shared T cell receptors in the human thymus (dated by TCRdb to about 2021). Libraries were prepared through the immunoSEQ multiplex PCR assay. The immuneACCESS repertoire file appears here via TCRdb, limited to in-frame rearrangements. These files lack a portion of the clones; in checked studies, under half of the deficit traces to unresolved V genes, and the cause of the others is not known. This sample lists some 700,000 clones; around 89% were detected once. The top ten clonotypes cover around 0.0099% of the sample. These same records also appear under a second study, on human thymus T cells.

The sample was thymocytes. The receptors stem from a boy in the first two years of life with a congenital heart defect. Donor details come from another sample of the same person, matched by shared clones.

The chain has TRBV4-1 and TRBJ2-1, with D possibly TRBD1 on 6 matching bases. Germline V CDR1 and CDR2: MGHRA, YSYEKL. The ends were cut back, 2 bases at V and 4 bases at J, with 6 bases in the middle. The CDR3 has 13 residues. The CDR3 sequence: CASSQQGYNEQFF. CDR3 in DNA: TGCGCCAGCAGCCAACAGGGGTACAATGAGCAGTTCTTC.

The CDR3 loop is CASSRGTTPPNLGTSGRNEQFF. CDR3 coding DNA: TGTGCCAGCAGCCGAGGGACAACCCCCCCCAATTTAGGGACTAGCGGCCGCAATGAGCAGTTCTTC. The gene calls are TRBV9 and TRBJ2-1; 11 bases map to TRBD2. This CDR3 is 22 amino acids long. Germline CDR1 SGDLS, CDR2 YYNGEE. V was clipped by 4 bases and J by 6 bases; unmatched bases: 27.

J is TRBJ2-2 and V is TRBV12-5, with 8 bases fitting TRBD1. Germline values: CDR1 LGHNT, CDR2 FRNRAP. The CDR3 length is 17 residues. Trimming removed 6 bases from V and 0 bases from J; junction bases left unmatched: 9. This CDR3 reads CASGLAPGQANTGELFF. The CDR3 coding sequence is TGTGCTAGTGGCCTTGCCCCGGGACAGGCGAACACCGGGGAGCTGTTTTTT. The complete variable domain, with remaining parts taken from reference TRBV12-5 and TRBJ2-2, reads DARVTQTPRHKVTEMGQEVTMRCQPILGHNTVFWYRQTMMQGLELLAYFRNRAPLDDSGMPKDRFSAEMPDATLATLKIQPSEPRDSAVYFCASGLAPGQANTGELFFGEGSRLTVL.

The chain carries TRBV28 and TRBJ1-2; 8 positions agree with TRBD1. From germline, CDR1 is MDHEN and CDR2 SYDVKM. V shed 7 bases and J 7 bases; nucleotides not matched to a gene: 11. This CDR3 region has 14 residues. The CDR3 reads CASNPAADRAGYTF. For the CDR3, the DNA is TGTGCCAGCAATCCTGCAGCGGACAGGGCTGGCTACACCTTC.

This chain uses TRBV9 with TRBJ2-4, with TRBD2 identical over 7 bases. CDR1 is SGDLS and CDR2 is YYNGEE in the germline V gene. The CDR3 sequence is 21 residues long. With V trimmed by 3 bases and J by 0 bases, 21 bases remained unmatched. This chain's CDR3 is CASSATAGLGFHPLAKNIQYF. The DNA for the CDR3 is TGTGCCAGCAGCGCCACAGCGGGACTGGGATTTCATCCCTTAGCCAAAAACATTCAGTACTTC.

This clone has a handful of counts. The chain couples TRBV25-1 to TRBJ2-7, with D maybe TRBD1 (6 bases). The germline V gene encodes CDR1 MGHDK and CDR2 SYGVNS. The length of the CDR3 is 13 residues. V was pared by 4 bases and J by 2 bases, with 9 bases between. The CDR3 region has the DNA TGTGCCAGCAGTGGGGACAATACCTACGAGCAGTACTTC. It codes for CASSGDNTYEQYF.

The V gene is TRBV11-3, the J gene TRBJ2-1; 10 nucleotides match TRBD2. Trimming cost V 3 bases and J 5 bases; bases outside gene matches: 7. The CDR3 totals 16 residues. CDR1 is SGHNT, CDR2 YENEEA, per germline. Here the CDR3 reads CASSFSSGRADNEQFF. The CDR3, as DNA: TGTGCCAGCAGCTTTTCCAGCGGGAGGGCCGACAATGAGCAGTTCTTC.

The J gene is TRBJ2-1, the V gene TRBV4-1; 13 bases map to TRBD2. Germline V gene data show CDR1 as MGHRA and CDR2 as YSYEKL. The CDR3 loop spans 17 amino acids. J lost 3 bases, V lost 4 bases, and 6 bases had no gene match. The CDR3: CASSRPGTSGNYNEQFF. Written as DNA, the CDR3 is TGCGCCAGCAGCCGGCCCGGGACTAGCGGGAACTACAATGAGCAGTTCTTC.

This chain joins TRBV27 and TRBJ2-3, with 10 bases matching TRBD2. The V and J ends lost 5 bases and 2 bases, in that order; junction bases with no gene match: 7. Germline V gives CDR1 MNHEY, CDR2 SMNVEV (reference sequence). The CDR3 has 16 residues. CDR3 amino acids: CASSDLSGRSTDTQYF. For the CDR3, the DNA is TGTGCCAGCAGTGACCTTAGCGGGAGGTCCACAGATACGCAGTATTTT.

The rearrangement joins TRBV13 to TRBJ1-2, with a tentative D call TRBD1 (6 bases). V lost 5 bases to trimming and J lost 4 bases, with 20 bases between them. The CDR3 runs 16 residues. CDR1 and CDR2 from the germline V gene are PRHDT and FYEKMQ (reference sequence). CDR3: CASSPRSSGQLYGYTF. The CDR3 DNA follows: TGTGCCAGCAGCCCCAGGAGTTCAGGACAGCTCTATGGCTACACCTTC.

The chain couples TRBV4-2 to TRBJ2-6; a weak D match, TRBD2 (5 bases). The CDR3 length is 23 residues. CDR1 and CDR2 from the germline V gene are LGHNA and YNFKEQ. Trimming pared 1 base from V and 0 bases from J, leaving 28 bases between. CDR3 sequence reads: CASSQVPLPPRQRESSGANVLTF. The CDR3 nucleotides are TGTGCCAGCAGCCAAGTCCCCCTACCCCCGAGACAAAGGGAGAGCTCTGGGGCCAACGTCCTGACTTTC.

The table lists this clone with a count of one. In DNA, the CDR3 is TGTGCCTCACGGGAGGGAGACTCCTACAATGAGCAGTTCTTC. As protein: CASREGDSYNEQFF. The rearrangement links TRBV10-3 to TRBJ2-1; 8 bases fit TRBD2. V lost 11 bases and J lost 0; bases outside the gene matches: 6. The V gene's germline CDR1 is ENHRY and CDR2 SYGVKD. The CDR3 is 14 amino acids.

V usage is TRBV27 and J usage is TRBJ1-5; the D gene is possibly TRBD1 (5 bases). The ends were cut back, 2 bases at V and 0 bases at J, with 17 bases in the middle. The length of the CDR3 is 18 residues. Germline V lookup: CDR1 MNHEY, CDR2 SMNVEV (reference sequence). CDR3 DNA: TGTGCCAGCAGTTTAAGACCCCCCTGGGGCTATAGCAATCAGCCCCAGCATTTT. It specifies CASSLRPPWGYSNQPQHF.

V and J are TRBV27 and TRBJ1-2; 11 bases line up with TRBD1. The CDR3 contains 15 residues. CDR1 is MNHEY, CDR2 SMNVEV, per germline (reference sequence). Trimming at V came to 6 bases and at J to 6 bases, leaving 9 bases not matched to a gene. In DNA, the CDR3 is TGTGCCAGCAGCCCATCGCCGGGACAGGGGGATGGCTACACCTTC. Protein sequence: CASSPSPGQGDGYTF.

The CDR3 DNA is TGTGCCAGCAGTGAAGAAGGGACAGGGGCCAACCCCTCCTACGAGCAGTACTTC. Translated, it gives CASSEEGTGANPSYEQYF. The V and J genes are TRBV6-1 and TRBJ2-7; 10 bases line up with TRBD1. Germline loops: CDR1 MNHNS, CDR2 SASEGT. V shed 1 base and J 0 bases; nucleotides not matched to a gene: 9. This CDR3 is 18 amino acids long.

The V gene is TRBV25-1, the J gene TRBJ2-6, with TRBD1 matching over 7 bases. The CDR3 has 18 amino acids. CDR1 and CDR2 from the germline V gene are MGHDK and SYGVNS. The V segment lost 3 bases and the J segment 3 bases; nucleotides outside the gene matches: 11. The CDR3 region is CASSDGDREEGGANVLTF. CDR3 DNA: TGTGCCAGCAGTGATGGTGACAGGGAAGAAGGTGGGGCCAACGTCCTGACTTTC.

This chain joins TRBV7-2 and TRBJ2-7; D ambiguous. Germline assignment: CDR1 SGHTA and CDR2 FQGNSA. Trimming stripped 1 base from V and 1 base from J, with 11 bases between. There are 15 residues in the CDR3. CDR3 amino acids: CASSLVGLDSYEQYF. CDR3 DNA sequence: TGTGCCAGCAGCTTAGTAGGTCTAGATTCCTACGAGCAGTACTTC.

The chain recombines TRBV7-9 with TRBJ2-3; a possible D gene is TRBD2 (7 bases). Trimming took off 4 bases at V and 4 bases at J, with 12 bases between the two ends. The CDR3 is 14 amino acids. Germline-derived CDR1 and CDR2 are SEHNR and FQNEAQ (reference sequence). The DNA for the CDR3 is TGTGCCAGCAGCTCGAGGGGGGGCCCAGATACGCAGTATTTT. The encoded protein is CASSSRGGPDTQYF.